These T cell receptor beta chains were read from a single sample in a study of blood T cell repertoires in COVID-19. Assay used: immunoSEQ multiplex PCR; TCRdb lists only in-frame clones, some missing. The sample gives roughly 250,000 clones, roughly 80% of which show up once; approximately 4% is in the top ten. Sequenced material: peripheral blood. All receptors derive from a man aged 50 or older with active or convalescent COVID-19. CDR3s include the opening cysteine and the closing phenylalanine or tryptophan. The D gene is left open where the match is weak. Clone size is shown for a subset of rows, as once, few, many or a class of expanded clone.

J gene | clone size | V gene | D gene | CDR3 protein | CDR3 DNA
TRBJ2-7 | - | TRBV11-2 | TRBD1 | CASSLTGTVSYEQYF | TGTGCCAGCAGCTTAACTGGGACAGTCTCCTACGAGCAGTACTTC
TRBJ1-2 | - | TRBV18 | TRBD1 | CASSPSDRGRGGYTF | TGTGCCAGCTCACCGTCGGACAGGGGGCGGGGTGGCTACACCTTC
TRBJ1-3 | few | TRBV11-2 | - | CASSPAGLATIYF | TGTGCCAGCAGCCCCGCAGGGCTCGCCACCATATATTTT
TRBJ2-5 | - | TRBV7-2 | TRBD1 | CASRYRQGKETQYF | TGTGCCAGCAGATACCGACAGGGTAAAGAGACCCAGTACTTC
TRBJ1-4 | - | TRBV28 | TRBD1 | CASTSSGTGAEKLFF | TGTGCCAGCACCTCATCCGGGACAGGGGCTGAAAAACTGTTTTTT
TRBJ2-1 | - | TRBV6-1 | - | CASSEARGFGEQFF | TGTGCCAGCAGTGAAGCGCGCGGGTTTGGTGAGCAGTTCTTC
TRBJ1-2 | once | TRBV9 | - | CASSVGQANYGYTF | TGTGCCAGCAGCGTAGGGCAGGCTAACTATGGCTACACCTTC
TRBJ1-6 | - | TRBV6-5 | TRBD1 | CASSGRGRGSPLHF | TGTGCCAGCTCCGGCAGGGGGCGAGGGTCACCCCTCCACTTT
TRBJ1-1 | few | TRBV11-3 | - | CASSSPRVTEAFF | TGTGCCAGCAGCTCCCCGCGAGTCACTGAAGCTTTCTTT
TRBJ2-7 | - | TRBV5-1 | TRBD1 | CASSLTGGSHEQYF | TGCGCCAGCAGCTTGACAGGGGGAAGCCACGAGCAGTACTTC
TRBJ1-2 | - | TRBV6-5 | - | CASSPPGLGGYTF | TGTGCCAGCAGTCCCCCAGGGTTAGGCGGCTACACCTTC
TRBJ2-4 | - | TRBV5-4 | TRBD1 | CASSLGQGGSLAKNIQYF | TGTGCCAGCAGCCTCGGACAGGGGGGATCTCTAGCCAAAAACATTCAGTACTTC
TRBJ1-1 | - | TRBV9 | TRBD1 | CASSRDRAGTEAFF | TGTGCCAGCAGCCGTGACAGGGCTGGCACTGAAGCTTTCTTT
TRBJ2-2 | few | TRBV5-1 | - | CASSPTGNTGELFF | TGCGCCAGCAGCCCGACAGGGAACACCGGGGAGCTGTTTTTT
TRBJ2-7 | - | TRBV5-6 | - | CASSSFYEQYF | TGTGCCAGCAGCTCGTTCTACGAGCAGTACTTC
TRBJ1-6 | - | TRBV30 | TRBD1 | CAWDRGGSYNSPLHF | TGTGCCTGGGACAGGGGAGGATCCTATAATTCACCCCTCCACTTT
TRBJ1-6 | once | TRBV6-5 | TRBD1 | CASRQGAGNSPLHF | TGTGCCAGCAGGCAGGGGGCAGGCAATTCACCCCTCCACTTT
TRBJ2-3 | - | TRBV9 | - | CASSAGEPTDTQYF | TGTGCCAGCAGCGCAGGGGAACCCACAGATACGCAGTATTTT
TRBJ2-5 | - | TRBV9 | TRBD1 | CASSISQGAQETQYF | TGTGCCAGCAGCATCTCGCAGGGGGCCCAGGAGACCCAGTACTTC
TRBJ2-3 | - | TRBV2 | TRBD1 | CASSLGQYTDTQYF | TGTGCCAGCAGTTTGGGACAGTACACAGATACGCAGTATTTT
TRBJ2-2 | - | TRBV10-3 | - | CAISESSLNTGELFF | TGTGCCATCAGTGAGTCGTCCTTAAACACCGGGGAGCTGTTTTTT
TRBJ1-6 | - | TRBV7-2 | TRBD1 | CASSLEWTGDSPLHF | TGTGCCAGCAGCTTAGAGTGGACAGGGGATTCACCCCTCCACTTT
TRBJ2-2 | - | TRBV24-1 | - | CATSDRYRDTGELFF | TGTGCCACCAGTGACCGTTACAGGGATACCGGGGAGCTGTTTTTT
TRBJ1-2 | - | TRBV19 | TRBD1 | CASSIDREYGYTF | TGTGCCAGTAGTATCGACAGGGAATATGGCTACACCTTC
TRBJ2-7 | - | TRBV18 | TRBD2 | CASSPLSSGGSSYEQYF | TGTGCCAGCTCACCACTTTCTAGCGGGGGGTCCTCCTACGAGCAGTACTTC
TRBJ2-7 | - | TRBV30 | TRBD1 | CAWGKGTGTYEQYF | TGTGCCTGGGGGAAGGGGACAGGGACCTACGAGCAGTACTTC
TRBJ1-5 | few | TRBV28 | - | CASSRGDGIHQPQHF | TGTGCCAGCAGTCGCGGCGACGGTATTCATCAGCCCCAGCATTTT
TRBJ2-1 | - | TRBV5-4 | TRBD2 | CASSDGLAGTFSEQFF | TGTGCCAGCAGCGACGGACTAGCGGGGACCTTCAGTGAGCAGTTCTTC
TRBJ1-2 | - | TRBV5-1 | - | CASSLDGSFYANYGYTF | TGCGCCAGCAGCTTGGACGGTTCCTTTTACGCTAACTATGGCTACACCTTC
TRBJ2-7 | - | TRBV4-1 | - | CASSQDSGGNYEQYF | TGCGCCAGCAGCCAAGATTCTGGAGGGAACTACGAGCAGTACTTC
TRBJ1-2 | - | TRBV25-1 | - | CASSRAEGSYGYTF | TGTGCCAGCAGCAGGGCGGAGGGCTCCTATGGCTACACCTTC
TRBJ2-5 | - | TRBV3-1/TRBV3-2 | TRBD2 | CASSHLAGGNPETQYF | TGTGCCAGCAGCCACTTAGCGGGGGGGAATCCTGAGACCCAGTACTTC
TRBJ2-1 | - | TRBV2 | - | CASSTGGQYNEQFF | TGTGCCAGCAGTACCGGGGGTCAATACAATGAGCAGTTCTTC
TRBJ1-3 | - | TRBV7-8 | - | CASSLGTPRSGNTIYF | TGTGCCAGCAGCTTAGGGACACCTCGCTCTGGAAACACCATATATTTT
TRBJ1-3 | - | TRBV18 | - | CASSPNPSSGNTIYF | TGTGCCAGCTCACCAAATCCGAGCTCTGGAAACACCATATATTTT
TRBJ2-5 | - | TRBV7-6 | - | CASSPGQETQYF | TGTGCCAGCAGCCCAGGCCAAGAGACCCAGTACTTC